This T cell receptor beta chain stems from a study of beta chain features in type 1 diabetes. With regard to this clone: Its specificity is unknown.

Expressed TCRB transcripts were sequenced because the entire RNA isolate underwent reverse transcription. Assay used: immunoSEQ multiplex PCR; TCRdb lists only in-frame clones, some missing. Altogether 600,000 to 700,000 clones are present, 10% to 15% being singletons, with the ten largest covering approximately 0.022%. Overall study results and limits: When Type 1 diabetes patients were examined, their TCRB CDR3s proved moderately but significantly shorter in all four CD4+ subsets.

The CDR3 covers 15 residues. Per the germline V gene, CDR1 is GTSNPN and CDR2 is SVGIG (reference sequence). V lost 2 bases to trimming and J lost 4 bases, with 15 bases between them. This chain uses TRBV30 with TRBJ2-1, with D possibly matching TRBD2 (7 bases). The sequencing input was naive CD4+ T cells from blood. This clonotype was sampled from a man aged 18 to 30 with type 1 diabetes. The CDR3 nucleotides read TGTGCCTGGAGTCGTGGGGGGGCTCTTTACAATGAGCAGTTCTTC. This codes for CAWSRGGALYNEQFF.